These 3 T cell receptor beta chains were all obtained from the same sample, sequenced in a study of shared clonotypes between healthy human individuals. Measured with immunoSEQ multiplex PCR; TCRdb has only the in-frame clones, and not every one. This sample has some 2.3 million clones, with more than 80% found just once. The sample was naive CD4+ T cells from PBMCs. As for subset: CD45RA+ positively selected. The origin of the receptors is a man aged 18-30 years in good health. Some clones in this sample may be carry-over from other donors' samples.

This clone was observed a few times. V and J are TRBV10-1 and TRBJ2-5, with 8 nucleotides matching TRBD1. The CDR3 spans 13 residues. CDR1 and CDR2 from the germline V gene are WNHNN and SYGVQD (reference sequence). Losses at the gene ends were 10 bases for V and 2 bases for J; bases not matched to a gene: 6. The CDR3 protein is CATDRDRQETQYF. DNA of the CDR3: TGCGCCACCGATCGGGACAGGCAAGAGACCCAGTACTTC.

CDR3 in DNA: TGTGCCAGCAGTCCCCTAAAGGGGACCCAAGAGACCCAGTACTTC. Translation: CASSPLKGTQETQYF. This sequence joins TRBV28 and TRBJ2-5; D possibly uses TRBD1 or TRBD2 (5 bases each). Germline CDR1 and CDR2: MDHEN and SYDVKM. V shed 5 bases and J shed 1 base, with 14 bases lying between them. The CDR3 length is 15 residues.

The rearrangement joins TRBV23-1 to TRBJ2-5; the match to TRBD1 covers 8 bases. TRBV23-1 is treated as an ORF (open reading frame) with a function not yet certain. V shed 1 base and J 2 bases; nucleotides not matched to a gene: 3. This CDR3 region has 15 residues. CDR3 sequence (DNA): TGCGCCAGCAGTCAATTAGGGACAGGACAAGAGACCCAGTACTTC. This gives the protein CASSQLGTGQETQYF.